This TCR beta chain was sequenced during a study of blood T cell repertoires in COVID-19. Trimming removed 4 bases from V and 5 bases from J; junction bases left unmatched: 6. CDR1 and CDR2 (germline): SGHDT, YYEEEE. This CDR3 has 14 residues. This clone was picked up one time. Per the authors' pipeline: Reference gene primers were amplified, and this amplification served to estimate nucleated cell counts. Some clones are missing from TCRdb's copy, which holds only in-frame ones; the method was immunoSEQ multiplex PCR. From that table come the V and J calls and clone size; the DNA was used to work out D and trimming. The sample has some 130,000 clones, 60% to 80% seen once.

The specimen was peripheral blood. The source is a man in his 60s who had recovered from COVID-19. The chain has TRBV5-6 and TRBJ2-7; 10 nucleotides line up with TRBD1. For the CDR3, the DNA is TGTGCCAGCAGCCTGGGACAGGGGATTCACGAGCAGTACTTC. Its protein product is CASSLGQGIHEQYF.